This entry is about one T cell receptor (beta chain). What it binds is not known. This sample was included in a study of T cells expressing NK-cell markers. From its re-call of the 5' RACE reads, TCRdb lists each CDR3 protein once, without DNA. In total, the table holds around 550,000 distinct CDR3 sequences. General observations from the study: One observes that, in several donors, these clonotypes were also the leading ones within the CD3+CD56-NKG2C+ fraction. It remained uncertain whether the expanded NKG2C+ T cell clones were specific for HCMV antigens.

In germline, CDR1 is LGHNA, CDR2 YSLEER. The CDR3 is 16 residues long. This clonotype originated in a man between 18 and 29 years old in good health. The chain employs TRBV4-3 and TRBJ2-1; TCRdb returns TRBD1, unconfirmable since there is no DNA. Input material: blood T cells: a sorted CD56 or NKG2C T cell subset, CD4+ or CD8+ T cells, or bulk PBMC T cells (not recorded which). The CDR3: CASSQVAAPNYNEQFF.